This is a list of T cell receptor beta chains from one sample in a study of control samples from healthy donors and cancer patients. The method was immunoSEQ multiplex PCR; TCRdb's version includes in-frame clones alone and lacks a portion of them. The data hold fewer than 300,000 clones, with over 70% observed a single time. Specimen: PBMCs. These receptors were collected from a woman aged 60-75 years with lung cancer. CDR3s include the opening cysteine and the closing phenylalanine or tryptophan. Fields, in order: D gene, clone size, V gene, J gene, CDR3 protein, CDR3 DNA. A D gene is named only where the DNA matches it firmly. Clone size appears in some rows only: once, few, many, or a class for an expanded clone.

>.|.|TRBV5-5|TRBJ2-7
CASSLVQVSPYEQYF
TGTGCCAGCAGCTTAGTTCAGGTCTCCCCCTACGAGCAGTACTTC
>.|.|TRBV7-3|TRBJ2-3
CASSLMADDTQYF
TGTGCCAGCAGCTTAATGGCGGACGATACGCAGTATTTT
>.|.|TRBV7-9|TRBJ2-7
CASSPGTRTEQYF
TGTGCCAGCAGCCCAGGAACGCGTACCGAGCAGTACTTC
>.|.|TRBV7-8|TRBJ1-5
CASSLESGNQPQHF
TGTGCCAGCAGCTTAGAATCGGGAAATCAGCCCCAGCATTTT
>.|.|TRBV11-2|TRBJ1-2
CASSQEQNYGYTF
TGTGCCAGCAGCCAGGAACAAAACTATGGCTACACCTTC
>.|.|TRBV5-1|TRBJ2-5
CASSPGRTKETQYF
TGCGCCAGCAGCCCCGGACGGACAAAAGAGACCCAGTACTTC
>.|.|TRBV6-6|TRBJ2-1
CASRSYNEQFF
TGTGCCAGCAGATCCTACAATGAGCAGTTCTTC
>.|.|TRBV18|TRBJ1-5
CASSSTGDNQPQHF
TGTGCCAGCTCATCCACGGGAGATAATCAGCCCCAGCATTTT
>TRBD1|.|TRBV2|TRBJ1-5
CASSPDRGNQPQHF
TGTGCCAGCAGCCCAGACAGGGGCAATCAGCCCCAGCATTTT
>.|few|TRBV5-1|TRBJ1-6
CASSSTGSTSIFF
TGCGCCAGCAGCTCTACCGGGTCCACGTCCATATTTTTT
>.|.|TRBV5-6|TRBJ1-2
CASSSPIFPQGANYGYTF
TGTGCCAGCAGCTCCCCAATTTTCCCACAGGGAGCTAACTATGGCTACACCTTC
>TRBD2|once|TRBV11-2|TRBJ2-2
CASSTGGYGGELFF
TGTGCCAGCAGCACGGGGGGGTACGGCGGGGAGCTGTTTTTT
>.|few|TRBV3-1/TRBV3-2|TRBJ2-7
CASSQGQVLYEQYF
TGTGCCAGCAGCCAAGGACAGGTCCTCTACGAGCAGTACTTC
>TRBD1|.|TRBV6-5|TRBJ2-2
CASRRQGANTGELFF
TGTGCCAGCAGGAGACAGGGGGCGAACACCGGGGAGCTGTTTTTT
>TRBD1|.|TRBV3-1/TRBV3-2|TRBJ1-2
CASSQTTGIYGYTF
TGTGCCAGCAGCCAAACGACAGGGATCTATGGCTACACCTTC
>.|.|TRBV29-1|TRBJ1-1
CSVEVRQAVNTEAFF
TGCAGCGTTGAAGTGCGACAGGCAGTGAACACTGAAGCTTTCTTT
>.|once|TRBV27|TRBJ1-6
CASSLSAGPRVNSPLHF
TGTGCCAGCAGTTTAAGTGCAGGGCCCAGGGTTAATTCACCCCTCCACTTT
>.|.|TRBV6-5|TRBJ2-1
CASSKQGNEQFF
TGTGCCAGCAGTAAGCAGGGAAATGAGCAGTTCTTC
>.|few|TRBV11-2|TRBJ2-3
CASSLLIRADTQYF
TGTGCCAGCAGCTTATTGATCAGGGCAGATACGCAGTATTTT
>.|.|TRBV11-2|TRBJ1-4
CASSLVTNEKLFF
TGTGCCAGCAGCTTAGTGACTAATGAAAAACTGTTTTTT
>.|.|TRBV7-9|TRBJ1-4
CATGGASNEKLFF
TGTGCCACCGGGGGGGCTTCTAATGAAAAACTGTTTTTT
>.|.|TRBV5-1|TRBJ1-2
CASSLVSGDSGYTF
TGCGCCAGCAGCTTGGTTTCAGGGGATAGTGGCTACACCTTC
>.|once|TRBV2|TRBJ1-1
CASSGGPEGTEAFF
TGTGCCAGCAGTGGCGGACCAGAGGGCACTGAAGCTTTCTTT
>.|.|TRBV27|TRBJ1-1
CASTSGTVNTEAFF
TGTGCCAGCACTTCAGGGACGGTGAACACTGAAGCTTTCTTT
>TRBD1|few|TRBV5-3|TRBJ1-2
CARSSRTGTPFNYGYTF
TGTGCCAGAAGCTCGCGGACAGGGACTCCTTTTAACTATGGCTACACCTTC
>.|.|TRBV5-6|TRBJ2-5
CASSLGRGETQYF
TGTGCCAGCAGCTTGGGTCGAGGCGAGACCCAGTACTTC
>TRBD1|.|TRBV20-1|TRBJ1-5
CSASKGGAGQPQHF
TGCAGTGCTAGTAAAGGGGGCGCGGGTCAGCCCCAGCATTTT
>TRBD1|.|TRBV2|TRBJ2-7
CASSGGTGSYEQYF
TGTGCCAGCAGTGGAGGGACAGGGAGCTACGAGCAGTACTTC
>.|.|TRBV18|TRBJ2-5
CASSPPGRTQETQYF
TGTGCCAGCTCACCACCAGGGAGGACGCAAGAGACCCAGTACTTC
>.|.|TRBV24-1|TRBJ2-5
CATSSGAGVETQYF
TGTGCCACCAGCTCCGGGGCAGGGGTAGAGACCCAGTACTTC
>.|once|TRBV11-2|TRBJ2-3
CASSFLPGLYTDTQYF
TGTGCCAGCAGCTTCTTACCGGGACTGTACACAGATACGCAGTATTTT
>.|.|TRBV11-3|TRBJ1-1
CASSWGYWDTEAFF
TGTGCCAGCAGCTGGGGATACTGGGACACTGAAGCTTTCTTT
>.|.|TRBV15|TRBJ1-1
CATSRDRIRAGVEAFF
TGTGCCACCAGCAGAGATCGGATCCGGGCAGGCGTCGAAGCTTTCTTT
>TRBD2|.|TRBV7-3|TRBJ2-5
CASSRGLAEETQYF
TGTGCCAGCAGCCGTGGACTAGCGGAAGAGACCCAGTACTTC
>.|.|TRBV28|TRBJ1-2
CASTENRVQEHGYTF
TGTGCCAGCACCGAAAACAGGGTCCAGGAACATGGCTACACCTTC
>.|.|TRBV5-1|TRBJ1-4
CASSEGVMGEKLFF
TGCGCCAGCAGCGAAGGGGTAATGGGAGAAAAACTGTTTTTT